The 12 T cell receptor beta chains below come from one sample, sequenced in a study of PD-L1 blockade in urothelial cancer. Sequencing used immunoSEQ multiplex PCR; TCRdb keeps in-frame clones, though not all of them. The sample carries about 63,000 clones, 81% recorded once. The time point is: pretreatment peripheral blood. The sample was PBMCs, taken around atezolizumab (anti-PD-L1) treatment. The receptors shown here come from a man aged 65 to 79 with urothelial cancer.

This rearrangement joins TRBV19 to TRBJ1-2; D unclear. Germline CDR1 LNHDA, CDR2 SQIVND (reference sequence). With 6 bases removed from V and 6 bases from J, the gap between germline ends came to 17 bases. The CDR3 length is 14 residues. CDR3 bases: TGTGCCAGTAGAAATCAAAAGGGAGTGGATGGCTACACCTTC. Its translation: CASRNQKGVDGYTF.

The chain recombines TRBV2 with TRBJ2-3, with D perhaps TRBD1 (6 bases). The germline V gene encodes CDR1 SNHLY and CDR2 FYNNEI. Between the trimmed V and J ends, which lost 11 bases and 0 bases, there was a span of 15 bases. The CDR3 totals 14 residues. The CDR3 is CAGTTGPSTDTQYF. As DNA, the CDR3 is TGTGCCGGTACGACAGGACCTAGCACAGATACGCAGTATTTT.

The V and J genes are TRBV5-1 and TRBJ2-7; 10 positions agree with TRBD1. Germline V CDR1 and CDR2: SGHRS, YFSETQ. V gave up 2 bases and J gave up 6 bases; unmatched junction bases: 5. The CDR3 runs to 14 residues. DNA of the CDR3: TGCGCCAGCAGCTTCACCGGGACAGGGGCCGAGCAGTACTTC. Protein sequence: CASSFTGTGAEQYF. Full variable domain (remainder filled in from reference TRBV5-1 and TRBJ2-7): KAGVTQTPRYLIKTRGQQVTLSCSPISGHRSVSWYQQTPGQGLQFLFEYFSETQRNKGNFPGRFSGRQFSNSRSEMNVSTLELGDSALYLCASSFTGTGAEQYFGPGTRLTVT.

V is TRBV19 and J is TRBJ2-2, with 8 bases that match TRBD2. V was pared by 6 bases and J by 2 bases, with 11 bases of the junction left unmatched. The CDR3 covers 17 residues. Germline CDR1 and CDR2: LNHDA and SQIVND (reference sequence). The CDR3 DNA follows: TGTGCCAGTAGAGCATTTGGACGGGAGGGTAACACCGGGGAGCTGTTTTTT. Translation gives CASRAFGREGNTGELFF.

The chain employs TRBV5-5 and TRBJ2-7; 14 positions match TRBD2. The CDR3 has 16 residues. The V gene end was trimmed by 2 bases and the J gene end by 4 bases; junction bases not matched to a gene: 5. Germline values: CDR1 SGHKS, CDR2 YYEKEE (reference sequence). CDR3: CASSFGRLAGGYEQYF. Here the CDR3 DNA reads TGTGCCAGCAGCTTCGGACGACTAGCGGGAGGGTACGAGCAGTACTTC.

The count of this clone is one. The chain recombines TRBV5-5 with TRBJ2-1, with D hard to call. CDR1 is SGHKS and CDR2 is YYEKEE in the germline V gene (reference sequence). V was trimmed by 0 bases and J by 8 bases, leaving 3 bases between them. CDR3 size: 11 residues. CDR3 in amino acids: CASSLVDEQFF. The CDR3 DNA follows: TGTGCCAGCAGCTTGGTCGATGAGCAGTTCTTC.

This clone was detected once. The V gene is TRBV28, the J gene TRBJ1-3; D is unclear. CDR3 length: 14 residues. Germline V gives CDR1 MDHEN, CDR2 SYDVKM. The V end lost 3 bases, the J end lost 4 bases, and 10 bases lay between the germline ends. Here the CDR3 DNA reads TGTGCCAGCAGTTTCGCGACTTTCGGAAACACCATATATTTT. Translating it yields CASSFATFGNTIYF.

The chain is built from TRBV5-4 and TRBJ2-7; 7 positions agree with TRBD2. CDR3 size: 15 residues. Per the germline V gene, CDR1 is SGHNT and CDR2 is YYREEE (reference sequence). The ends lost 4 bases at V and 4 bases at J; junction bases unmatched: 11. DNA for the CDR3: TGTGCCAGCAGCCTAGGCGGCGGGAGAGGGTACGAGCAGTACTTC. Translation: CASSLGGGRGYEQYF.

The CDR3 nucleotides are TGTGCCAGCAGCGCTCAGGACAGTGGCTACACCTTC. Translated: CASSAQDSGYTF. The chain couples TRBV9 to TRBJ1-2, with D perhaps TRBD1 (6 bases). The germline V gene encodes CDR1 SGDLS and CDR2 YYNGEE. V lost 3 bases, J lost 7 bases, and 10 bases lay in between. The CDR3 covers 12 residues.

The chain combines TRBV7-9 with TRBJ1-3; perhaps TRBD1 as D (5 bases). The CDR3 covers 16 residues. The germline V gene encodes CDR1 SEHNR and CDR2 FQNEAQ (reference sequence). V was pared by 5 bases and J by 0 bases, with 14 bases between. CDR3 sequence reads: CASSPGGLRSGNTIYF. The CDR3 nucleotides are TGTGCCAGCAGCCCTGGGGGACTGCGCTCTGGAAACACCATATATTTT.

The chain uses TRBV2 and TRBJ2-2; D uncertain. CDR1 SNHLY and CDR2 FYNNEI come from the germline V gene. With 4 bases removed from V and 0 bases from J, the gap between germline ends came to 12 bases. CDR3 length equals 16 residues. CDR3 loop: CASSAQNPANTGELFF. In DNA form, the CDR3 reads TGTGCCAGCAGTGCTCAGAACCCCGCGAACACCGGGGAGCTGTTTTTT.

The rearrangement uses TRBV29-1 and TRBJ2-6; D is possibly TRBD2 (6 bases). From germline, CDR1 is SQVTM and CDR2 ANQGSEA. V lost 7 bases and J 4 bases, leaving 17 bases between the germline ends. This CDR3 spans 15 amino acids. As DNA, the CDR3 is TGCAGCGAAAACCAGCGGGTGCCGGGGGCCAACGTCCTGACTTTC. Amino acid sequence: CSENQRVPGANVLTF.